The 7 T cell receptor beta chains reported below all come from one sample, sequenced in a study of shared clonotypes between healthy human individuals. Clones were read by immunoSEQ multiplex PCR, and TCRdb kept only the in-frame ones, dropping some. The data contain 980,000 or so clones, approximately 80% of them singletons. The sample consisted of memory CD4+ T cells sorted from blood. Documented subset: CD45RA-negative fraction. The receptors were gathered from a man younger than 30 in good health.

V and J are TRBV10-3 and TRBJ2-1, with TRBD2 matching 14 bases. The CDR3 has 16 residues. In germline, CDR1 is ENHRY, CDR2 SYGVKD. V dropped 2 bases and J dropped 9; count of bases not matched to a gene: 6. The CDR3, as DNA: TGTGCCATCAGTGAGCCGGGACTAGCGGGAGACAGTGAGCAGTTCTTC. It codes for CAISEPGLAGDSEQFF.

This chain joins TRBV5-1 and TRBJ2-2, with D perhaps TRBD1 (5 bases). From germline, CDR1 is SGHRS and CDR2 YFSETQ. The CDR3 has 14 amino acids. Between the trimmed V and J ends, which lost 4 bases and 5 bases, there was a span of 12 bases. In DNA form, the CDR3 reads TGCGCCAGCAGCCAGGGTGGGGAAACCGGGGAGCTGTTTTTT. It codes for CASSQGGETGELFF.

This chain uses TRBV5-1 with TRBJ2-1; tentatively, D is TRBD2 (6 bases). Trimming pared 1 base from V and 5 bases from J, leaving 10 bases between. CDR3 size: 14 residues. CDR1 and CDR2 (germline): SGHRS, YFSETQ. DNA for the CDR3: TGCGCCAGCAGCTTGTTAGCGGCCGACAATGAGCAGTTCTTC. Translating it yields CASSLLAADNEQFF.

The chain employs TRBV10-2 and TRBJ1-5; the D gene is possibly TRBD1 (5 bases). The V gene's germline CDR1 is WSHSY and CDR2 SAAADI. Trimming took off 4 bases at V and 16 bases at J, with 20 bases between the two ends. CDR3 length equals 13 residues. CDR3 sequence reads: CASSASVRGVEHF. CDR3 nucleotides: TGCGCCAGCAGTGCTTCCGTGCGGGGGGTGGAACATTTT.

CDR3 sequence: CASGLNRRLSDTQYF. CDR3 sequence (DNA): TGTGCTAGTGGTCTCAACCGGAGGTTGTCAGATACGCAGTATTTT. The chain couples TRBV12-5 to TRBJ2-3; the D gene is possibly TRBD2 (5 bases). This CDR3 has 15 amino acids. Trimming removed 5 bases at V and 4 bases at J, with 16 bases between. The V gene's germline CDR1 is LGHNT and CDR2 FRNRAP.

The chain couples TRBV30 to TRBJ2-3; 9 bases align to TRBD1. This CDR3 has 16 residues. The V segment lost 0 bases and the J segment 3 bases; nucleotides outside the gene matches: 7. Germline loops: CDR1 GTSNPN, CDR2 SVGIG (reference sequence). CDR3 coding DNA: TGTGCCTGGAGTGTAGGGGGGACAGGGCTAACAGATACGCAGTATTTT. Its translation is CAWSVGGTGLTDTQYF.

This clone was detected many times. CDR3 coding DNA: TGCGCCAGCAGCCAAGCGGCGACAGACACTAACTATGGCTACACCTTC. Its protein is CASSQAATDTNYGYTF. J is TRBJ1-2 and V is TRBV4-1, with D perhaps TRBD1 (5 bases). CDR1 is MGHRA, CDR2 YSYEKL, per germline. Trimming stripped 1 base from V and 0 bases from J, with 12 bases between. The CDR3 runs to 16 residues.